What follows describes a single T cell receptor beta chain. The data belong to a study of T cell responses to AZD1222 COVID-19 vaccine. Profiling relied on immunoSEQ multiplex PCR, and the TCRdb table lists in-frame clones only, not all of them. This sample has around 120,000 clones; approximately 90% occur once, and the top ten carry approximately 10%. The germline V and J ends were trimmed by 3 bases and 2 bases, with 8 bases remaining between them. CDR3 length equals 14 residues. Germline CDR1 is SGHAT and CDR2 is FQNNGV. The V gene is TRBV11-2, the J gene TRBJ2-1; D is uncertain. Sample: peripheral blood, taken on day 0 of MenACWY control vaccination. The receptor was isolated from an adult in good health. CDR3 coding DNA: TGTGCCAGCAGCTTGGGTGGGACCTACAATGAGCAGTTCTTC. It encodes CASSLGGTYNEQFF.